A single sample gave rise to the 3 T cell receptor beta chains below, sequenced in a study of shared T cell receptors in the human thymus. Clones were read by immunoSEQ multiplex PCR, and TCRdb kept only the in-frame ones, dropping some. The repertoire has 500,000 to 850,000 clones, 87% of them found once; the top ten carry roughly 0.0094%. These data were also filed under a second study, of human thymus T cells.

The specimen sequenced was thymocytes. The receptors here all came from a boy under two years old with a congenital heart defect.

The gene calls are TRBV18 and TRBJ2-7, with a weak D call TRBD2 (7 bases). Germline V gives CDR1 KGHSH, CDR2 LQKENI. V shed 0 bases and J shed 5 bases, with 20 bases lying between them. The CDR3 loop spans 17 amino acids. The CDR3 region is CASSPPGRWGALHEQYF. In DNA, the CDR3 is TGTGCCAGCTCACCACCCGGGAGGTGGGGGGCGTTACACGAGCAGTACTTC. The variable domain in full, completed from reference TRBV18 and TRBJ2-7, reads NAGVMQNPRHLVRRRGQEARLRCSPMKGHSHVYWYRQLPEEGLKFMVYLQKENIIDESGMPKERFSAEFPKEGPSILRIQQVVRGDSAAYFCASSPPGRWGALHEQYFGPGTRLTVT.

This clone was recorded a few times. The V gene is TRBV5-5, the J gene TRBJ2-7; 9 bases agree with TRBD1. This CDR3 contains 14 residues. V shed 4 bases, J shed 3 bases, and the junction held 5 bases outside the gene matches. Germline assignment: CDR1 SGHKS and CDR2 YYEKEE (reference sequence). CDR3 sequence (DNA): TGTGCCAGCAGCCGGACAGGGGTCCTCTACGAGCAGTACTTC. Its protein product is CASSRTGVLYEQYF.

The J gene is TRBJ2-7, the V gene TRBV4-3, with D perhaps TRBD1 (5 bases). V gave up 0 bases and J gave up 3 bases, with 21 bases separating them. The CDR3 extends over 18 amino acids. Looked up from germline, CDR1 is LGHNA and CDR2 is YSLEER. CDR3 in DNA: TGCGCCAGCAGCCAAGATTGGCCTCAGGGCCTCTACATCTACGAGCAGTACTTC. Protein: CASSQDWPQGLYIYEQYF.